These 6 T cell receptor beta chains originate from one sample sequenced in a study of cytomegalovirus exposure and HLA in healthy donors. PCR primers comprised 60 Vbeta and 13 Jbeta primers. Sequenced by immunoSEQ multiplex PCR; TCRdb stores in-frame clones only, minus some. The sample comprises around 150,000 clones, around 84% of which are singletons, and roughly 2.1% rests with the top ten. Sequenced sample: PBMCs. The receptors were gathered from a man aged 18-30 years in good health and CMV-seronegative.

The V call is TRBV2, the J call TRBJ2-6; a possible D gene is TRBD1 (5 bases). Trimming pared 4 bases from V and 1 base from J, leaving 5 bases between. Per the germline V gene, CDR1 is SNHLY and CDR2 is FYNNEI. This CDR3 has 14 residues. CDR3 DNA sequence: TGTGCCAGCAGTGCAGGGTCTGGGGCCAACGTCCTGACTTTC. It is translated as CASSAGSGANVLTF.

This clone was observed a single time. V usage is TRBV5-4 and J usage is TRBJ2-3; 7 positions match TRBD1. Germline V gene lookup returns CDR1 SGHNT and CDR2 YYREEE (reference sequence). V shed 4 bases and J 2 bases; nucleotides not matched to a gene: 7. The CDR3 extends over 15 amino acids. The CDR3 sequence: CASSIGTADTDTQYF. The CDR3 nucleotides are TGTGCCAGCAGCATCGGGACAGCTGACACAGATACGCAGTATTTT.

CDR3 region: CASSQGLAGINEQYF. The CDR3 DNA follows: TGTGCCAGCAGTCAAGGACTAGCGGGAATCAACGAGCAGTACTTC. V usage is TRBV27 and J usage is TRBJ2-7; 12 bases fit TRBD2. The CDR3 consists of 15 residues. With V trimmed by 5 bases and J by 5 bases, 7 bases remained unmatched. Germline CDR1 MNHEY, CDR2 SMNVEV (reference sequence).

This chain connects TRBV4-1 to TRBJ1-4, with 7 bases identical to TRBD1. CDR1 and CDR2 from the germline V gene are MGHRA and YSYEKL. V dropped 8 bases and J dropped 1; count of bases not matched to a gene: 10. The CDR3 covers 16 residues. DNA of the CDR3: TGCGCCAGCCCTAGGGGGCCTACCCAAACTAATGAAAAACTGTTTTTT. This translates into CASPRGPTQTNEKLFF.

This clone was picked up a small number of times. This chain connects TRBV19 to TRBJ2-7; D may be TRBD2 (5 bases). Germline V gene data show CDR1 as LNHDA and CDR2 as SQIVND (reference sequence). This CDR3 has 15 residues. Trimming pared 2 bases from V and 0 bases from J, leaving 11 bases between. CDR3 loop: CASSIRPGSSYEQYF. The CDR3 DNA reads as TGTGCCAGTAGTATACGACCGGGGAGCTCCTACGAGCAGTACTTC.

The chain employs TRBV6-6 and TRBJ2-1; the match to TRBD2 covers 10 bases. V was pared by 6 bases and J by 5 bases, with 7 bases of the junction left unmatched. Germline-derived CDR1 and CDR2 are MNHNY and SVGAGI (reference sequence). The CDR3 spans 15 residues. The CDR3 coding sequence is TGTGCCAGCAGCCTGACTAGCGGGCAGGACAATGAGCAGTTCTTC. It specifies CASSLTSGQDNEQFF.